The T cell receptor (beta chain) described here comes from a study of OX40 agonist ivuxolimab in advanced cancers. Overall study context: Dose-escalation patients' cancers were hepatocellular carcinoma, melanoma, renal cell or head and neck cancer.

With 0 bases clipped from V and 5 bases from J, the junction kept 3 bases outside the gene matches. The V gene's germline CDR1 is MNHEY and CDR2 SMNVEV (reference sequence). This CDR3 comprises 15 residues. Here immunoSEQ multiplex PCR was the method, and the copy in TCRdb shows in-frame clones only, minus some. The sample lists 54,000 or so clones; 60% to 80% were seen once. This material consisted of CD4+ or CD8+ T cells sorted from blood, taken in a trial of the OX40 agonist ivuxolimab. The chain uses TRBV27 and TRBJ2-3; 9 bases align to TRBD2. This sequence originates from an adult with an advanced solid tumor such as melanoma, head and neck, liver or kidney cancer. CDR3 bases: TGTGCCAGCAGTTTATCGGGACTAGCTATAGATACGCAGTATTTT. Its translation is CASSLSGLAIDTQYF.